The 10 T cell receptor beta chains listed next were all sequenced from one sample in a study of T cell changes during pregnancy in multiple sclerosis. TCRdb's copy holds only in-frame clones and misses some; the assay was immunoSEQ multiplex PCR. Of 80,000 to 100,000 clones listed, 91% are singletons. This specimen consisted of peripheral blood, obtained after pregnancy. Receptors were obtained from a female donor in good health, enrolled as a control in a pregnancy study.

V and J are TRBV11-2 and TRBJ2-2, with D perhaps matching TRBD1 (5 bases). Trimming pared 2 bases from V and 5 bases from J, leaving 12 bases between. The CDR3 length is 15 residues. Germline V gene lookup returns CDR1 SGHAT and CDR2 FQNNGV. DNA for the CDR3: TGTGCCAGCAGCTTATCGGGCAGGGTGACCGGGGAGCTGTTTTTT. Its protein product is CASSLSGRVTGELFF.

The J gene is TRBJ1-5, the V gene TRBV9; D ambiguous. V dropped 0 bases and J dropped 4 bases, with 5 bases sitting between them. Germline assignment: CDR1 SGDLS and CDR2 YYNGEE. The CDR3 sequence is 13 residues long. For the CDR3, the DNA is TGTGCCAGCAGCGTAGCAGATAATCAGCCCCAGCATTTT. Translated, it gives CASSVADNQPQHF.

This CDR3 is CASSLSSAQSEQFF. CDR3 DNA: TGTGCCAGCAGCTTAAGTTCTGCCCAGTCGGAGCAGTTCTTC. This sequence joins TRBV7-3 and TRBJ2-1; D gene uncertain. Germline CDR1 is SGHTA and CDR2 is FQGTGA. The CDR3 is 14 amino acids. V was trimmed by 1 base and J by 10 bases, leaving 14 bases between them.

The CDR3 is CASSLEQGADYEQYF. The DNA of the CDR3 is TGTGCCAGCAGCCTCGAACAGGGGGCGGACTACGAGCAGTACTTC. The genes are TRBV7-3 and TRBJ2-7; TRBD1 matches 9 bases. The V and J ends lost 5 bases and 3 bases, in that order; junction bases with no gene match: 8. This CDR3 spans 15 amino acids. Germline CDR1 is SGHTA and CDR2 is FQGTGA.

The V call is TRBV10-1, the J call TRBJ1-2, with D tentatively TRBD1 (5 bases). In germline, CDR1 is WNHNN, CDR2 SYGVQD (reference sequence). V was cut by 0 bases and J by 6 bases, with 14 bases left in between. The CDR3 is made up of 15 amino acids. CDR3 in DNA: TGCGCCAGCAGTGAGTCAACTAGGGCGGGGGATGGCTACACCTTC. Translated: CASSESTRAGDGYTF.

The chain combines TRBV4-3 with TRBJ2-1, with D perhaps matching TRBD1 (8 bases). The CDR3 consists of 17 residues. CDR1 is LGHNA, CDR2 YSLEER, per germline. With 3 bases removed from V and 0 bases from J, the gap between germline ends came to 15 bases. The CDR3 region has the DNA TGCGCCAGCAGCCAGTACAGGGGGGGAAACTCCTACAATGAGCAGTTCTTC. Translating gives CASSQYRGGNSYNEQFF.

The V and J genes are TRBV7-3 and TRBJ2-1; 10 bases align to TRBD2. CDR3 length: 17 amino acids. Trimming removed 1 base from V and 6 bases from J; junction bases left unmatched: 9. Germline V CDR1 and CDR2: SGHTA, FQGTGA. As DNA, the CDR3 is TGTGCCAGCAGCTTAAATCAGGCTAGCGGGGGTCTCAATGAGCAGTTCTTC. It specifies CASSLNQASGGLNEQFF.

The chain couples TRBV9 to TRBJ1-2, with 9 bases lining up with TRBD1. V lost 4 bases to trimming and J lost 4 bases; unmatched junction nucleotides: 5. The germline CDR1 and CDR2 sequences are SGDLS and YYNGEE. The CDR3 runs to 14 residues. The CDR3 bases are TGTGCCAGCAGCCCGGGACAGGGAGGCTATGGCTACACCTTC. Its protein is CASSPGQGGYGYTF.

The CDR3 DNA reads as TGTGCCAGCAACTCAGGGGGCGCGTGGACTGAAGCTTTCTTT. Protein product: CASNSGGAWTEAFF. This chain connects TRBV28 to TRBJ1-1; 8 positions match TRBD1. Looked up from germline, CDR1 is MDHEN and CDR2 is SYDVKM. The CDR3 runs 14 residues. Trimming removed 7 bases from V and 5 bases from J; junction bases left unmatched: 9.

The chain employs TRBV5-4 and TRBJ2-7; 7 bases fit TRBD1. The germline V gene encodes CDR1 SGHNT and CDR2 YYREEE (reference sequence). CDR3 size: 14 residues. V was clipped by 4 bases and J by 3 bases; unmatched bases: 7. CDR3 bases: TGTGCCAGCAGCGGCCGGGACAGCCTCTACGAGCAGTACTTC. Its translation is CASSGRDSLYEQYF.